These 9 T cell receptor beta chains came from one sample sequenced in a study of T cell changes during pregnancy in multiple sclerosis. Some clones are missing from TCRdb's copy, which holds only in-frame ones; the method was immunoSEQ multiplex PCR. The sample records 80,000 to 95,000 clones, about 93% being singletons. Sequenced here: peripheral blood, sampled in the third trimester of pregnancy. The receptors stem from a female donor in good health, enrolled as a control in a pregnancy study.

This chain connects TRBV2 to TRBJ2-1; maybe TRBD2 (5 bases). V shed 11 bases and J shed 0 bases, with 17 bases lying between them. CDR3 size: 15 residues. The germline V gene encodes CDR1 SNHLY and CDR2 FYNNEI. This chain's CDR3 is CAVRSKADSYNEQFF. DNA for the CDR3: TGTGCCGTCCGCTCGAAAGCGGACTCCTACAATGAGCAGTTCTTC.

V is TRBV6-5 and J is TRBJ1-3; D is unclear. This CDR3 is 14 amino acids long. Germline CDR1 MNHEY, CDR2 SVGAGI. The V and J ends lost 6 bases and 0 bases respectively, with 9 bases between them. The CDR3 sequence is CASSGLASGNTIYF. The CDR3 DNA reads as TGTGCCAGCAGCGGACTTGCCTCTGGAAACACCATATATTTT.

The chain is built from TRBV5-1 and TRBJ1-1; possibly TRBD1 for D (6 bases). The CDR3 is 14 residues long. V was shortened by 0 bases and J by 6 bases, with 12 bases between the two germline ends. Germline lookup yields CDR1 SGHRS and CDR2 YFSETQ. CDR3 nucleotides: TGCGCCAGCAGCTTGGGCGGTGGGGGCGCTGAAGCTTTCTTT. Encoded protein: CASSLGGGGAEAFF.

This chain uses TRBV6-1 with TRBJ1-1; the D gene is possibly TRBD1 (6 bases). Trimming pared 0 bases from V and 4 bases from J, leaving 12 bases between. Germline assignment: CDR1 MNHNS and CDR2 SASEGT. The CDR3 is 15 amino acids. CDR3 DNA sequence: TGTGCCAGCAGTGAAGCCCCAGGGGCGGCCACTGAAGCTTTCTTT. The encoded protein is CASSEAPGAATEAFF.

The CDR3 is CASSQEWSGNTDTQYF. CDR3 bases: TGTGCCAGCAGCCAAGAATGGTCGGGAAACACAGATACGCAGTATTTT. V usage is TRBV14 and J usage is TRBJ2-3; a possible D gene is TRBD2 (5 bases). CDR3 length: 16 residues. Trimming cost V 0 bases and J 2 bases, with 12 bases left between them. Germline lookup yields CDR1 SGHDN and CDR2 FVKESK.

The chain couples TRBV5-5 to TRBJ2-7; 7 positions agree with TRBD1. The CDR3 extends over 14 amino acids. V trimming: 4 bases; J trimming: 3 bases; junction bases outside the gene matches: 7. Per germline, CDR1 SGHKS and CDR2 YYEKEE (reference sequence). CDR3 sequence: CASSLRQGYYEQYF. Here the CDR3 DNA reads TGTGCCAGCAGCCTACGACAGGGATACTACGAGCAGTACTTC.

The chain carries TRBV11-2 and TRBJ2-7, with D unclear. This CDR3 spans 14 amino acids. V shed 1 base and J shed 3 bases, with 10 bases lying between them. Looked up from germline, CDR1 is SGHAT and CDR2 is FQNNGV. The CDR3 DNA is TGTGCCAGCAGCTTAGTGGGCGCAGGCTACGAGCAGTACTTC. Translating it yields CASSLVGAGYEQYF.

This sequence joins TRBV27 and TRBJ2-6; 7 nucleotides agree with TRBD1. This CDR3 is 15 amino acids long. The J segment lost 4 bases and the V segment lost 4 bases, leaving 4 bases of the junction unmatched. Germline CDR1 and CDR2: MNHEY and SMNVEV (reference sequence). The CDR3 DNA reads as TGTGCCAGCAGTTCCAGGGGGTACGGGGCCAACGTCCTGACTTTC. Protein product: CASSSRGYGANVLTF.

The rearrangement links TRBV6-1 to TRBJ2-5, with D possibly matching TRBD1 (6 bases). V shed 1 base and J shed 9 bases, with 18 bases lying between them. Germline CDR1 reads MNHNS; CDR2 reads SASEGT. This CDR3 has 15 amino acids. CDR3 sequence: CASSEGTPRQGSQYF. CDR3 in DNA: TGTGCCAGCAGTGAAGGGACCCCCCGGCAGGGGTCCCAGTACTTC.